The clone carrying this T cell receptor (beta chain) was detected ten times or more. Antigen unknown. This sample is drawn from a study of regulatory T cells in long-lasting Graves disease. V was pared by 6 bases and J by 0 bases, with 11 bases of the junction left unmatched. The CDR3 contains 18 residues. Per the germline V gene, CDR1 is SGHTA and CDR2 is FQGNSA. Construction of the TCR beta libraries employed iRepertoire HTBI primers in conjunction with Arm-PCR of CDR3 regions. TCRdb used MiXCR to reprocess the multiplex PCR reads, holding one entry per CDR3 protein. The profile shows 500,000 or so distinct CDR3 sequences, 12% to 15% of them singletons. Study-level findings and limits: Persistent disease samples used TRBV28, TRBJ1-2 and TRBJ2-5 preferentially. Relative to new patients (roughly 900), persistent patients exhibited greater sharing of public clonotypes (approximately 2,500).

Time point noted: newly diagnosed GD, antithyroid drugs for less than 3 months. With RNA extracted from PBMCs as input, the TCR library was made. The same data also contributed to another study, on T cells in Graves' hyperthyroidism and ophthalmopathy. That study reports: The primer set for the first-round RT-PCR of the TCR CDR3 was HTBI.

The source of this sequence is a woman in her forties or fifties with Graves disease. The chain joins TRBV7-2 to TRBJ2-1, with 10 nucleotides matching TRBD2. Sequencing used peripheral blood mononuclear cells (PBMCs), obtained at new diagnosis, from a patient treated with antithyroid drugs. DNA for the CDR3: TGTGCCAGCAGTTTTCCGGGACTAGCGATGAGCTCCTACAATGAGCAGTTCTTC. Its translation is CASSFPGLAMSSYNEQFF.